What follows is one TCR beta chain and its context. CDR1 and CDR2 (germline): MGHDK, SYGVNS. The CDR3 spans 14 residues. Unmatched junction bases numbered 6, after V lost 4 bases and J lost 4 bases. Authors' processing steps: Reference gene primer amplification in the assay estimated nucleated cell counts. Clones were read by immunoSEQ multiplex PCR, and TCRdb kept only the in-frame ones, dropping some. The V and J calls and clone size come from that table; D and trimming were worked out from the DNA. This table has about 68,000 clones, over 75% appearing once. This record comes from a study of blood T cell repertoires in COVID-19. Study-wide background: Acute and convalescent COVID-19 specimens originated in the United States, Italy and Spain. PBMCs, B-cell-depleted T cells, or T cells provided the cDNA or gDNA that made up the material.

Sequencing was done on a sample of peripheral blood. The source is a man aged 50 to 59 with active COVID-19. This chain connects TRBV25-1 to TRBJ2-7; 8 bases map to TRBD1. The CDR3 bases are TGTGCCAGCAGTGGACAGGGGTGGGCGTACGAGCAGTACTTC. Residues: CASSGQGWAYEQYF.